The rows below give T cell receptor beta chains drawn from one sample of a study of CD8+ T cells in alopecia areata. Repertoires were generated with immunoSEQ multiplex PCR, while TCRdb's copy carries only in-frame clones and drops some. Of tens of thousands of clones in the sample, approximately 66% were seen once. Sequencing used CD8+ T cells sorted from blood, obtained at week 24, from a patient treated with tofacitinib. All receptors derive from a human donor with alopecia areata. The conserved cysteine and the conserved F or W are not part of the CDR3 here.

>TRBJ2-6|TRBV27
ASSSFAARQGNSGANVLT
>TRBJ2-5|TRBV7-9
ASSASGSAWETQY
>TRBJ1-6|TRBV4-1
ASSQQGPDNSPLH
>TRBJ2-7|TRBV7-9
ASSLVAGSTYEQY
>TRBJ1-2|TRBV6-4
ASRDTYGYT
>TRBJ2-7|TRBV10-2
ASGGGLEQY
>TRBJ2-1|TRBV5-1
ASSPRDRGLWNEQF
>TRBJ2-2|TRBV29-1
SVVAGRELF
>TRBJ1-1|TRBV19
ASSMGGLNTEAF
>TRBJ2-1|TRBV2
ASSPGTTSSYNEQF
>TRBJ2-7|TRBV27
ASRGSGRLPYEQY
>TRBJ2-2|TRBV7-9
ASSSYKNTGELF
>TRBJ1-4|TRBV4-1
ASSLLQGIEGENEKLF
>TRBJ1-5|TRBV27
ASSPGQGGQPQH
>TRBJ1-1|TRBV6-6
ASSYSVGGKTF
>TRBJ2-1|TRBV12-5
ASGLEGVNNEQF
>TRBJ2-2|TRBV19
ASSIGAANTGELF
>TRBJ1-5|TRBV29-1
SVELRQGEGPQH
>TRBJ2-1|TRBV9
ASSVSRLREYNEQF
>TRBJ2-7|TRBV29-1
SVGGLAVHEQY
>TRBJ2-5|TRBV7-8
ASSSAGFQETQY
>TRBJ2-7|TRBV27
ASSSYGGGYEQY
>TRBJ2-3|TRBV2
ASRGLAGADTQY
>TRBJ2-5|TRBV7-9
ASKTGGSETQY
>TRBJ2-7|TRBV27
ASRLGYEQY
>TRBJ1-2|TRBV4-3
ASSQDRTDNGYT
>TRBJ2-2|TRBV28
ASFTSATGELF
>TRBJ2-1|TRBV25-1
ASSEGRRNEQF
>TRBJ1-5|TRBV27
ASSGQDYSNQPQH
>TRBJ1-5|TRBV27
ASSGAGLGQPQH
>TRBJ2-3|TRBV19
ASSIGWGQGADTQY
>TRBJ2-2|TRBV4-3
ASSQSTGELF
>TRBJ2-1|TRBV29-1
SVEGMIAGSYNEQF
>TRBJ2-7|TRBV14
ARGQGNYEQY
>TRBJ2-5|TRBV7-6
ASSSGLAGAKETQY
>TRBJ2-1|TRBV5-1
ASSLGTSNEQF
>TRBJ2-3|TRBV5-4
ASSSSSSGTQY
>TRBJ1-2|TRBV6-5
ASRPEQGYGYT
>TRBJ2-7|TRBV28
ASSFWGQSYEQY
>TRBJ2-7|TRBV2
ASINPLRDFSYEQY
>TRBJ1-1|TRBV27
ASSLGHFRWTEAF
>TRBJ1-2|TRBV14
ASSEAGFDNYGYT
>TRBJ2-7|TRBV29-1
SVSIRGDEQY
>TRBJ2-7|TRBV4-3
ASSQGSDRGLYEQY
>TRBJ1-2|TRBV5-6
ASSLVQGSPPSDGYT
>TRBJ2-7|TRBV7-2
ASSDWTSGYYEQY
>TRBJ1-5|TRBV5-6
ASSSGQGVSNQPQH
>TRBJ1-4|TRBV27
ASSYRTGAVGEKLF
>TRBJ2-3|TRBV5-6
ASSLISGGAHTQY